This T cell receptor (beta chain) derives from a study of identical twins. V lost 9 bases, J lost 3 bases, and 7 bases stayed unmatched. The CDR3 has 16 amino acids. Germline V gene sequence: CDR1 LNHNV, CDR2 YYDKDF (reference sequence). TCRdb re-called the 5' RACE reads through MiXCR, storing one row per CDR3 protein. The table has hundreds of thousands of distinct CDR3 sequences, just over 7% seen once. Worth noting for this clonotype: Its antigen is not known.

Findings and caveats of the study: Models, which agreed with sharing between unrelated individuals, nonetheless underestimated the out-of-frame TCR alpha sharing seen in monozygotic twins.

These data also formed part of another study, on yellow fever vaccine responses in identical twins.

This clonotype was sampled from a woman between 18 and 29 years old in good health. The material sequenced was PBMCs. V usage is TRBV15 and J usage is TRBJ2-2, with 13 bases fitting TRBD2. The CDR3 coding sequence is TGTGCCACAGCACTAGCGGGGGGGCCGTACACCGGGGAGCTGTTTTTT. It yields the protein CATALAGGPYTGELFF.